This T cell receptor beta chain was recorded in a study of T-cell memory formation after mild COVID-19. Study outcomes and limitations: Mainly in CM and EM were contracting CD4+ clones; CD8+ were in EMRA. Clones contracting day 15 to 85 were balanced CD4/CD8; later expanders leaned CD4+. Confirmation of SARS-CoV-2 specificity was lacking for second-wave clones peaking day 37.

TCRdb re-called the 5' RACE reads through MiXCR, storing one row per CDR3 protein. The sample holds around 340,000 distinct CDR3 sequences, about a sixth seen once. This clonotype was counted at least ten times. Its specificity is unknown. The V end lost 0 bases, the J end lost 4 bases, and 10 bases lay between the germline ends. The length of the CDR3 is 14 residues. Germline V gives CDR1 SGHRS, CDR2 YFSETQ. Sequenced: PBMCs or a T cell subset sorted from them (not recorded which). This receptor was obtained from a man between 18 and 35 years old who had mild COVID-19 (a few samples of this study predate the infection). Cell type and time point are not known. The J gene is TRBJ2-5, the V gene TRBV5-1, with a tentative D call TRBD1 (6 bases). DNA for the CDR3: TGCGCCAGCAGCTTGGTTCAGGGGCCAGAGACCCAGTACTTC. Translation: CASSLVQGPETQYF.